This TCR beta chain is from a study of cytomegalovirus exposure and HLA in healthy donors. Study-level results: For most TCR sequences rarity was the rule, although some public TCRs occurred in many donors. TCR beta V segments were, for the most part, productive about 87% or about 30% of the time in an earlier analysis. The authors enumerated 150 to 200 TCR beta chains as linked to cytomegalovirus. Evidence from a later analysis indicated that most CMV-associated TCR beta chains looked HLA-restricted.

Looked up from germline, CDR1 is SGHRS and CDR2 is YFSETQ. CDR3 length equals 13 residues. V lost 4 bases, J lost 3 bases, and 8 bases lay in between. With respect to this clone: Its specificity is not known.

Primers for the PCR totalled 60 Vbeta and 13 Jbeta. TCRdb keeps only in-frame clones here, not all; method: immunoSEQ multiplex PCR. There are approximately 160,000 clones in the sample; 75% to 85% occur only once, and roughly 1.4% lies in the top ten. The chain carries TRBV5-1 and TRBJ2-1; no firm D call. The material sequenced was PBMCs. This receptor was identified in a woman in her twenties or thirties in good health and CMV-seropositive. CDR3 DNA sequence: TGCGCCAGCAGCCCCGACAACTACAATGAGCAGTTCTTC. Its protein is CASSPDNYNEQFF.